This T cell receptor beta chain was sequenced in a study of graft-versus-host responses after intestinal transplantation. Study summary: All recipients were transplanted with multivisceral, liver-intestinal, or isolated intestinal grafts. Every recipient had anti-thymocyte globulin induction and 2 to 3 years of tacrolimus plus steroids. The study's findings and limits: GvH clones surfaced in recipient marrow, some emerging earlier in ileum or blood. Peak circulating GvH clone levels tracked with early post-transplant HvG declines.

TCRdb keeps only in-frame clones here, not all; method: immunoSEQ multiplex PCR. The sample holds approximately 80,000 clones, roughly 91% seen once. The length of the CDR3 is 16 residues. CDR1 LNHDA and CDR2 SQIVND come from the germline V gene (reference sequence). V was pared by 4 bases and J by 1 base, with 11 bases between. In regard to this clone: The antigen is unknown.

This chain links TRBV19 with TRBJ2-6; a possible D gene is TRBD2 (5 bases). Material: unstimulated CD4+ T cells sorted from spleen or lymph node cells, obtained before intestinal transplant. This clonotype was sampled from a human donor who received an intestinal transplant. CDR3 sequence reads: CASSSGRPSGANVLTF. The CDR3 DNA follows: TGTGCCAGTAGTAGCGGGCGCCCTTCTGGGGCCAACGTCCTGACTTTC.